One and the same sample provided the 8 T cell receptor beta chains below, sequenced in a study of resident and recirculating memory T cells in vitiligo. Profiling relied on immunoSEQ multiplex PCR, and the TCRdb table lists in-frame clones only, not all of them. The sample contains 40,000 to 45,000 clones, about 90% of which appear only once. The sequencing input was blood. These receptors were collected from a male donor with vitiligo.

In nucleotides, the CDR3 is TGTGCCAGCAGCTTAAACAGGGTCGGCTATGGCTACACCTTC. Its translation: CASSLNRVGYGYTF. The V gene is TRBV7-2, the J gene TRBJ1-2; perhaps TRBD1 as D (6 bases). Germline assignment: CDR1 SGHTA and CDR2 FQGNSA. With 2 bases removed from V and 4 bases from J, the gap between germline ends came to 11 bases. The CDR3 is 14 residues long.

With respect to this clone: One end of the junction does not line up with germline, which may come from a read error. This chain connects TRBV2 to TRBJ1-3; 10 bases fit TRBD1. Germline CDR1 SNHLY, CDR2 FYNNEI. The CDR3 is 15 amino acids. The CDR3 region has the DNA TGTGCCAGCGGTGACAGGGGGCTCTTTGGAAACACCATATATTTT. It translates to CASGDRGLFGNTIYF.

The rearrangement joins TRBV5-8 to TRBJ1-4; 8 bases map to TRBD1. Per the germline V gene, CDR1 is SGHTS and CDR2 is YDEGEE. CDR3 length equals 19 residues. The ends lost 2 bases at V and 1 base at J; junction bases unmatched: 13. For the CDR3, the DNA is TGTGCCAGCAGCTTTCCGGCCCTCTTCAGGGGGCTAACTAATGAAAAACTGTTTTTT. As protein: CASSFPALFRGLTNEKLFF. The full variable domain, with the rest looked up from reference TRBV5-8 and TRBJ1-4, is EAGVTQSPTHLIKTRGQQATLRCSPISGHTSVYWYQQALGLGLQFLLWYDEGEERNRGNFPPRFSGRQFPNYSSELNVNALELEDSALYLCASSFPALFRGLTNEKLFFGSGTQLSVL.

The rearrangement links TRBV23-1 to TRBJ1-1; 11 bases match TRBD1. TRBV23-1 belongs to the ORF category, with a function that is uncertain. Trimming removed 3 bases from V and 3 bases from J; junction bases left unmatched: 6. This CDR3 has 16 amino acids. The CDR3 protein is CASSHPRGQGDTEAFF. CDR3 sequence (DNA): TGCGCCAGCAGTCACCCTAGGGGACAGGGGGACACTGAAGCTTTCTTT.

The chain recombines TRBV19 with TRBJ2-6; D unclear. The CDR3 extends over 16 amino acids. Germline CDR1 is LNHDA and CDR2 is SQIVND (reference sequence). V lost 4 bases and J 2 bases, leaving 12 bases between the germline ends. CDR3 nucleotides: TGTGCCAGTAGTACCTCCAGAATGGCTGGGGCCAACGTCCTGACTTTC. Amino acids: CASSTSRMAGANVLTF.

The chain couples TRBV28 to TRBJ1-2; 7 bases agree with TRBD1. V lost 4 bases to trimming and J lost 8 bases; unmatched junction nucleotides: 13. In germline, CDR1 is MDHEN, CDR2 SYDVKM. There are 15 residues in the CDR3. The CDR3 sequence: CASSSTGDPTGGYTF. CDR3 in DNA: TGTGCCAGCAGTTCCACAGGGGACCCAACGGGGGGCTACACCTTC.

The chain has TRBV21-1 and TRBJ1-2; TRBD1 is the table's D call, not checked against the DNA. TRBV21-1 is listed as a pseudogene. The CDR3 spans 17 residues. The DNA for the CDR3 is TGTGCCAGCAGCAAAGAGGGGGCAGACAAAACTAACTATGGCTACACCTTC. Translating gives CASSKEGADKTNYGYTF.

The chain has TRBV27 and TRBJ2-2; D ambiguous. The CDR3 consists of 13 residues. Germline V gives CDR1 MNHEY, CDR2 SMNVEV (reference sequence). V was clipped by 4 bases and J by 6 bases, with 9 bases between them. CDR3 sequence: CASSSPWPGELFF. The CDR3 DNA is TGTGCCAGCAGTTCCCCCTGGCCCGGGGAGCTGTTTTTT.